These T cell receptor beta chains were read from a single sample in a study of blood T cell repertoires in COVID-19. Method: immunoSEQ multiplex PCR; TCRdb's copy keeps in-frame clones and lacks some. The sample includes around 360,000 clones, roughly 87% of them seen just once. Sequencing was performed on PBMCs or T cells enriched from blood (not recorded which). The receptors shown here come from a woman between 25 and 40 years old who had recovered from COVID-19. The CDR3 runs from the conserved cysteine through the conserved F or W. Each record gives: D gene, V gene, clone size, CDR3 protein. D genes are given only for firm matches. Not every row has a clone size; where given, it reads once, few, many or a size class.

D gene: TRBD1; V gene: TRBV5-6; clone size: .; CDR3 protein: CASRGQTGTNNEQFF
D gene: .; V gene: TRBV28; clone size: once; CDR3 protein: CASSLTASSYEQYF
D gene: .; V gene: TRBV2; clone size: few; CDR3 protein: CASSRESSSYNEQFF
D gene: TRBD1; V gene: TRBV9; clone size: .; CDR3 protein: CASSVRDTGVAGELFF
D gene: .; V gene: TRBV2; clone size: .; CDR3 protein: CASSEASSSGNTIYF
D gene: .; V gene: TRBV9; clone size: once; CDR3 protein: CASSVGPLAIYEQYF
D gene: .; V gene: TRBV21-1; clone size: few; CDR3 protein: CASSKGSLGGSGNTIYF
D gene: .; V gene: TRBV20-1; clone size: .; CDR3 protein: CSASAEGLSYNEQFF
D gene: .; V gene: TRBV30; clone size: .; CDR3 protein: CAWSPGQLYEQYF
D gene: TRBD2; V gene: TRBV3-1/TRBV3-2; clone size: .; CDR3 protein: CASSLGGTPETQYF
D gene: .; V gene: TRBV6-1; clone size: .; CDR3 protein: CASSEGLGYFDGYTF
D gene: TRBD1; V gene: TRBV13; clone size: .; CDR3 protein: CASSYRDRNTGELFF
D gene: .; V gene: TRBV5-1; clone size: .; CDR3 protein: CASGRAGTFQETQYF
D gene: .; V gene: TRBV28; clone size: .; CDR3 protein: CASSLGGSTDTQYF
D gene: .; V gene: TRBV7-7; clone size: .; CDR3 protein: CASSLTAGVETQYF
D gene: .; V gene: TRBV5-6; clone size: .; CDR3 protein: CASSLGTGYYEQYF
D gene: TRBD2; V gene: TRBV7-6; clone size: .; CDR3 protein: CASSPAPLLAGGRNTGELFF
D gene: .; V gene: TRBV6-5; clone size: .; CDR3 protein: CASQTADYSNQPQHF
D gene: .; V gene: TRBV6-4; clone size: .; CDR3 protein: CASSDSGGTEAFF
D gene: .; V gene: TRBV9; clone size: .; CDR3 protein: CASSVGQHSNQPQHF
D gene: .; V gene: TRBV2; clone size: once; CDR3 protein: CASSIERGNQPQHF
D gene: TRBD2; V gene: TRBV9; clone size: .; CDR3 protein: CASSPRGVAGGRNEQFF
D gene: TRBD1; V gene: TRBV18; clone size: .; CDR3 protein: CASSPPGTGGGNTIYF
D gene: .; V gene: TRBV7-2; clone size: .; CDR3 protein: CASSALRRETQYF
D gene: TRBD2; V gene: TRBV28; clone size: .; CDR3 protein: CASSPGLAGGRTGELFF
D gene: TRBD1; V gene: TRBV7-2; clone size: .; CDR3 protein: CASSPKDRVYGYTF
D gene: .; V gene: TRBV6-5; clone size: .; CDR3 protein: CASSKNTGFSYGYTF
D gene: .; V gene: TRBV6-5; clone size: once; CDR3 protein: CASRANTEAFF
D gene: .; V gene: TRBV19; clone size: once; CDR3 protein: CASSAFGPGETQYF
D gene: TRBD2; V gene: TRBV28; clone size: .; CDR3 protein: CASSLAGEGYEQYF
D gene: .; V gene: TRBV7-6; clone size: .; CDR3 protein: CASSLQGTNSYNEQFF
D gene: .; V gene: TRBV5-5; clone size: .; CDR3 protein: CASSLGRGPGSRQYF
D gene: .; V gene: TRBV19; clone size: .; CDR3 protein: CASSIGTSSEQYF
D gene: .; V gene: TRBV2; clone size: .; CDR3 protein: CASSGHTRVSSYNEQFF
D gene: .; V gene: TRBV11-2; clone size: few; CDR3 protein: CASSFGEGTEAFF
D gene: .; V gene: TRBV9; clone size: .; CDR3 protein: CASSLSTDSGNTIYF
D gene: .; V gene: TRBV29-1; clone size: .; CDR3 protein: CSVYGTQDGYTF
D gene: .; V gene: TRBV27; clone size: once; CDR3 protein: CASSLAILAGNGYTF
D gene: TRBD2; V gene: TRBV18; clone size: .; CDR3 protein: CASSPPTGGRETQYF
D gene: .; V gene: TRBV10-3; clone size: once; CDR3 protein: CAISEADLYGYTF
D gene: TRBD2; V gene: TRBV9; clone size: .; CDR3 protein: CASSVSTSPSSYNEQFF
D gene: TRBD2; V gene: TRBV19; clone size: .; CDR3 protein: CASSLTSGSSYNEQFF
D gene: .; V gene: TRBV5-8; clone size: .; CDR3 protein: CASSLGPSSGNTIYF